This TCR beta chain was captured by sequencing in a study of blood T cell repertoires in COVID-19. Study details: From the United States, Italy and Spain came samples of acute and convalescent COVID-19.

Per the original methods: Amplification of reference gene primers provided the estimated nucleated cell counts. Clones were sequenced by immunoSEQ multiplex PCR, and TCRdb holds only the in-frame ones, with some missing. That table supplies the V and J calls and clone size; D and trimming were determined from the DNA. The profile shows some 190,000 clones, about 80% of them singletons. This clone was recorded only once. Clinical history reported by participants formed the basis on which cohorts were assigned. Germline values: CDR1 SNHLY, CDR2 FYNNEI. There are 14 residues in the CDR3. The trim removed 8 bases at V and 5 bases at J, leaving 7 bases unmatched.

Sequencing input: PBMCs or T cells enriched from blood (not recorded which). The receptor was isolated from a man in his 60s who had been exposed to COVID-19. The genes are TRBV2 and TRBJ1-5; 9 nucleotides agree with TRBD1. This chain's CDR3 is CASATGGKDQPQHF. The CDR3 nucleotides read TGTGCCAGCGCAACAGGGGGCAAGGATCAGCCCCAGCATTTT.